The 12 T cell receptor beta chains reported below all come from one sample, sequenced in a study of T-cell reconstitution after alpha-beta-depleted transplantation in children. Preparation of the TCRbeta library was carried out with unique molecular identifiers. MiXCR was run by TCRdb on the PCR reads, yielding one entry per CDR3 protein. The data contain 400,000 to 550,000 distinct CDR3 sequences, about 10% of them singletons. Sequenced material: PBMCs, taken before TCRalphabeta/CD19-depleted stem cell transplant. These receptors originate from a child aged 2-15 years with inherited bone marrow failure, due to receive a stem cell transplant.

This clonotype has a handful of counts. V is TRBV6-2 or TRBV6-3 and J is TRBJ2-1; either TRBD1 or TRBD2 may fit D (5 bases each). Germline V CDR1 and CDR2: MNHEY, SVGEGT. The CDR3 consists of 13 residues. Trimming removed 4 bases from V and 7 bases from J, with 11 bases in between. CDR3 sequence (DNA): TGTGCCAGCAGTTGGATTGAGGGGAATGAGCAGTTCTTC. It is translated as CASSWIEGNEQFF.

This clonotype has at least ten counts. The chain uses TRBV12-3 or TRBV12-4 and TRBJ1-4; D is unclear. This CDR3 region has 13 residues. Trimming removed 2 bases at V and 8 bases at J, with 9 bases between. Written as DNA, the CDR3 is TGTGCCAGCAGTTTAATTGCCGGCGAAAAACTGTTTTTT. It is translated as CASSLIAGEKLFF.

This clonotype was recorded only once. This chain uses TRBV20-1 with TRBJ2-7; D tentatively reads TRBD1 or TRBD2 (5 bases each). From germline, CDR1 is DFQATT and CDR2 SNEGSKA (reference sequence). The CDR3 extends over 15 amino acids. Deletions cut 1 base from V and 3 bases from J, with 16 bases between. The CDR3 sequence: CSARGIRDDRYEQYF. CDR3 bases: TGCAGTGCTAGAGGGATCCGGGACGACCGCTACGAGCAGTACTTC.

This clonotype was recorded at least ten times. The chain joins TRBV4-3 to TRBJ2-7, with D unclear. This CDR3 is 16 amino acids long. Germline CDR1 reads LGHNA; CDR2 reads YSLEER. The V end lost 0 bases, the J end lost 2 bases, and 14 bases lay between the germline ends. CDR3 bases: TGCGCCAGCAGCCAAGACCGAACCCCCGCGCCCTACGAGCAGTACTTC. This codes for CASSQDRTPAPYEQYF.

The CDR3 bases are TGTGCCACCAGTGATTTCGGGAATGAGCAGTTCTTC. Amino acids: CATSDFGNEQFF. This chain connects TRBV24-1 to TRBJ2-1; D gene unclear. The germline V and J ends were trimmed by 1 base and 7 bases, with 4 bases remaining between them. Germline CDR1 is KGHDR and CDR2 is SFDVKD. The CDR3 sequence is 12 residues long.

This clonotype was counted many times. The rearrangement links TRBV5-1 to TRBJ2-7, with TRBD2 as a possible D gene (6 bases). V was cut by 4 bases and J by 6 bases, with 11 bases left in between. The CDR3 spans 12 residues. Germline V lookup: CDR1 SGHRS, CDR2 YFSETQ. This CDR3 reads CASSDNGGEQYF. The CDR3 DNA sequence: TGCGCCAGCAGCGACAACGGGGGCGAGCAGTACTTC.

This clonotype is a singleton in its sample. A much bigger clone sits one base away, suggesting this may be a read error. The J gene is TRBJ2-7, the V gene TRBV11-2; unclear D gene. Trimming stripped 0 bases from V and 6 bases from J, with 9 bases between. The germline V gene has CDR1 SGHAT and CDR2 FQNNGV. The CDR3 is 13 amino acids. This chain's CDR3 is CASSLDLIAEQYF. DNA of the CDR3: TGTGCCAGCAGCTTAGATTTGATAGCCGAGCAGTACTTC.

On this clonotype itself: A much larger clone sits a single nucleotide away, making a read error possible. CDR3 coding DNA: TGTGCCACCAGCAGAGATGTGGAGGTCTACGGGGCCAACGTCCTGAATTTC. It translates to CATSRDVEVYGANVLNF. The rearrangement uses TRBV15 and TRBJ2-6, with D perhaps being TRBD1 or TRBD2 (5 bases each). This CDR3 spans 17 amino acids. Germline V gives CDR1 LNHNV, CDR2 YYDKDF (reference sequence).

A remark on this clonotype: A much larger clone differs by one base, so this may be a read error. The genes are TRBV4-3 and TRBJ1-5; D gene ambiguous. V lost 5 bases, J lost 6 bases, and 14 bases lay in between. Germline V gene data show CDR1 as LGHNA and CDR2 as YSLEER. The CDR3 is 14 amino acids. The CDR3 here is CASSSQNRIQPQHF. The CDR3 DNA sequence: TGCGCCAGCAGCTCTCAGAATCGGATTCAGCCCCAGCATTTT.

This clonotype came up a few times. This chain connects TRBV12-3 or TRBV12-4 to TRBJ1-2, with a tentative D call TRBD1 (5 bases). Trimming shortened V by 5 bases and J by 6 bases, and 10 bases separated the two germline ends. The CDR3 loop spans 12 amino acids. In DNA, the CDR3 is TGTGCCAGCAGTGCCGGGACCCATGGCTACACCTTC. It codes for CASSAGTHGYTF.

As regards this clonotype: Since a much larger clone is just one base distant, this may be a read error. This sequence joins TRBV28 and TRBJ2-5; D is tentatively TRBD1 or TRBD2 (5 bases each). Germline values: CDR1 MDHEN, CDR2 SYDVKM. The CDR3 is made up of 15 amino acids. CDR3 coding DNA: TGTGCCAGCAGTTTTGAAGGCCCCAAAGGGGAGACCCCGTACTTC. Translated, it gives CASSFEGPKGETPYF.

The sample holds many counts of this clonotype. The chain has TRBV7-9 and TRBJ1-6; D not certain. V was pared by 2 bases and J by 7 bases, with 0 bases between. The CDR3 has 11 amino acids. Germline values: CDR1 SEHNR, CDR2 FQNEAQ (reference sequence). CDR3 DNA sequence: TGTGCCAGCAGCTTAAATTCACCCCTCCACTTT. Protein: CASSLNSPLHF. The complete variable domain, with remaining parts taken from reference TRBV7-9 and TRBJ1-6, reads DTGVSQNPRHKITKRGQNVTFRCDPISEHNRLYWYRQTLGQGPEFLTYFQNEAQLEKSRLLSDRFSAERPKGSFSTLEIQRTEQGDSAMYLCASSLNSPLHFGNGTRLTVT.